These 19 T cell receptor beta chains came from one sample sequenced in a study of blood T cell repertoires in COVID-19. Data came from immunoSEQ multiplex PCR; TCRdb stores just in-frame clones and leaves some out. The sample lists over 200,000 clones, more than 70% occurring once. The source material was peripheral blood. The receptors were gathered from a woman in her fifties or sixties with acute or convalescent COVID-19.

This clone was counted between two and nine times. The rearrangement links TRBV29-1 to TRBJ2-5; 11 bases line up with TRBD2. V shed 8 bases, J shed 4 bases, and the junction held 9 bases outside the gene matches. The germline CDR1 and CDR2 sequences are SQVTM and ANQGSEA. The CDR3 runs to 14 residues. The CDR3 DNA follows: TGCAGCACCCGGGCCGGGACTAGCGGAGAGACCCAGTACTTC. This gives the protein CSTRAGTSGETQYF.

V is TRBV29-1 and J is TRBJ1-4, with D unclear. CDR3 length equals 14 residues. The germline gives CDR1 SQVTM, CDR2 ANQGSEA. V lost 4 bases and J 8 bases, leaving 17 bases between the germline ends. CDR3 region: CSVGAGQTGEKLFF. The CDR3 coding sequence is TGCAGCGTTGGGGCCGGCCAGACGGGGGAAAAACTGTTTTTT.

The CDR3 reads CASSSGIPQFF. CDR3 sequence (DNA): TGTGCCAGCAGCTCGGGTATTCCCCAGTTCTTC. This chain joins TRBV7-2 and TRBJ2-1; D gene unclear. V lost 4 bases and J 13 bases, leaving 11 bases between the germline ends. Germline V gene data show CDR1 as SGHTA and CDR2 as FQGNSA. The CDR3 is 11 amino acids.

The chain carries TRBV4-2 and TRBJ1-3; 8 positions match TRBD1. The V segment lost 4 bases and the J segment 0 bases; nucleotides outside the gene matches: 11. In germline, CDR1 is LGHNA, CDR2 YNFKEQ. This CDR3 spans 18 amino acids. Written as DNA, the CDR3 is TGTGCCAGCAGCCTGTCCGGGACAGGCTCTATCTCTGGAAACACCATATATTTT. Its translation: CASSLSGTGSISGNTIYF.

This rearrangement joins TRBV5-1 to TRBJ2-5; D remains unclear. The CDR3 loop spans 13 amino acids. V was cut by 3 bases and J by 2 bases, with 8 bases left in between. Germline V gene sequence: CDR1 SGHRS, CDR2 YFSETQ. CDR3 DNA sequence: TGCGCCAGCAGCTGGGCCACACAAGAGACCCAGTACTTC. It yields the protein CASSWATQETQYF.

V is TRBV19 and J is TRBJ1-2; the D gene is possibly TRBD1 (6 bases). V shed 8 bases and J shed 7 bases, with 17 bases lying between them. CDR3 length: 13 residues. Germline CDR1 and CDR2: LNHDA and SQIVND (reference sequence). The CDR3 region is CASGTRTVTGYTF. DNA of the CDR3: TGTGCCAGTGGCACCCGGACAGTCACTGGCTACACCTTC.

The CDR3 nucleotides read TGTGCCAGCAGTGAGGGGGCTCTGACTGAAGCTTTCTTT. This sequence encodes CASSEGALTEAFF. The chain combines TRBV6-6 with TRBJ1-1; 7 nucleotides align to TRBD1. Germline CDR1 is MNHNY and CDR2 is SVGAGI (reference sequence). This CDR3 is 13 amino acids long. J was trimmed by 5 bases and V by 5 bases; bases with no gene match: 5.

The chain uses TRBV13 and TRBJ2-1; TRBD1 matches 10 bases. The CDR3 length is 16 residues. Trimming at V came to 5 bases and at J to 3 bases, leaving 7 bases not matched to a gene. Germline CDR1 and CDR2: PRHDT and FYEKMQ (reference sequence). The CDR3 here is CASSPPDRGIYNEQFF. Here the CDR3 DNA reads TGTGCCAGCAGCCCCCCGGACAGGGGGATCTACAATGAGCAGTTCTTC.

V and J are TRBV5-1 and TRBJ1-2, with D possibly TRBD1 on 5 matching bases. This CDR3 spans 15 amino acids. V lost 0 bases and J 8 bases, leaving 17 bases between the germline ends. Germline CDR1 is SGHRS and CDR2 is YFSETQ. The DNA of the CDR3 is TGCGCCAGCAGCTTGGGAACCACGCAGGGAATCGGCTACACCTTC. This codes for CASSLGTTQGIGYTF.

This clone occurred once. Other DNA sequences from this sample encode an identical CDR3 as well. This chain joins TRBV18 and TRBJ1-4, with D maybe TRBD1 (6 bases). This CDR3 has 16 residues. CDR1 and CDR2 (germline): KGHSH, LQKENI. V was pared by 6 bases and J by 4 bases, with 18 bases between. This chain's CDR3 is CASSPRQVGNNEKLFF. The DNA for the CDR3 is TGTGCCAGCTCGCCCAGACAGGTGGGGAATAATGAAAAACTGTTTTTT.

The chain joins TRBV20-1 to TRBJ1-3; tentative D call: TRBD1 (5 bases). The ends were cut back, 3 bases at V and 4 bases at J, with 16 bases in the middle. Germline CDR1 reads DFQATT; CDR2 reads SNEGSKA (reference sequence). This CDR3 has 15 residues. The CDR3 reads CSASPFQGWGNTIYF. CDR3 bases: TGCAGTGCTAGTCCTTTCCAGGGATGGGGAAACACCATATATTTT.

The gene calls are TRBV5-1 and TRBJ2-2; D may be TRBD1 (6 bases). The CDR3 loop spans 15 amino acids. The germline V gene encodes CDR1 SGHRS and CDR2 YFSETQ. The V end lost 6 bases, the J end lost 4 bases, and 16 bases lay between the germline ends. The CDR3 is CASNRDTSVTGELFF. Here the CDR3 DNA reads TGCGCCAGCAATCGGGACACTTCGGTCACCGGGGAGCTGTTTTTT.

Only one count was recorded for this clone. J is TRBJ2-3 and V is TRBV28; D unresolved. V gave up 7 bases and J gave up 8 bases, with 19 bases separating them. The CDR3 sequence is 14 residues long. Germline V gene data show CDR1 as MDHEN and CDR2 as SYDVKM. The CDR3 is CASTDMFNGGTQYF. In DNA form, the CDR3 reads TGTGCCAGCACCGACATGTTTAATGGTGGTACGCAGTATTTT.

The CDR3 bases are TGTGCCAGTAGGCCCGGACTCTATGGCTACACCTTC. It specifies CASRPGLYGYTF. The rearrangement joins TRBV19 to TRBJ1-2, with D hard to call. This CDR3 comprises 12 residues. CDR1 is LNHDA, CDR2 SQIVND, per germline (reference sequence). Trimming took off 6 bases at V and 4 bases at J, with 9 bases between the two ends.

This clone was found once. The chain uses TRBV27 and TRBJ1-6, with 7 bases matching TRBD1. V shed 9 bases and J 6 bases; nucleotides not matched to a gene: 8. Germline assignment: CDR1 MNHEY and CDR2 SMNVEV (reference sequence). The CDR3 covers 14 residues. CDR3 sequence: CASSTGRTNSPLHF. As DNA, the CDR3 is TGTGCCAGTTCGACAGGGAGGACTAATTCACCCCTCCACTTT.

This chain uses TRBV2 with TRBJ2-3; maybe TRBD2 (6 bases). Germline V lookup: CDR1 SNHLY, CDR2 FYNNEI. CDR3 size: 15 residues. Trimming took off 6 bases at V and 5 bases at J, with 18 bases between the two ends. CDR3 protein: CASRVRGTAGDTQYF. In nucleotides, the CDR3 is TGTGCCAGCAGAGTACGGGGGACGGCCGGAGATACGCAGTATTTT. Filled out from reference TRBV2 and TRBJ2-3, the complete variable domain reads EPEVTQTPSHQVTQMGQEVILRCVPISNHLYFYWYRQILGQKVEFLVSFYNNEISEKSEIFDDQFSVERPDGSNFTLKIRSTKLEDSAMYFCASRVRGTAGDTQYFGPGTRLTVL.

This clone was recorded once. The V call is TRBV28, the J call TRBJ2-7, with a possible D match to TRBD1 (6 bases). Trimming left V 10 bases short and J 2 bases short, with 9 bases between. CDR3 size: 11 residues. Germline values: CDR1 MDHEN, CDR2 SYDVKM. The CDR3 DNA reads TGTGCCACTCAGGGGCCCTACGAGCAGTACTTC. This sequence encodes CATQGPYEQYF.

J is TRBJ2-7 and V is TRBV18; D is possibly TRBD1 (5 bases). The germline CDR1 and CDR2 sequences are KGHSH and LQKENI. This CDR3 has 16 amino acids. Trimming removed 3 bases from V and 0 bases from J, with 15 bases in between. The CDR3 sequence: CASSPEKGAFSYEQYF. CDR3 in DNA: TGTGCCAGCTCACCGGAGAAAGGGGCGTTCTCCTACGAGCAGTACTTC.

The rearrangement links TRBV2 to TRBJ1-3, with D tentatively TRBD1 (5 bases). Germline CDR1 SNHLY, CDR2 FYNNEI. The V end lost 6 bases, the J end lost 2 bases, and 14 bases lay between the germline ends. The CDR3 consists of 15 residues. Here the CDR3 reads CASSPQGSAGNTIYF. Written as DNA, the CDR3 is TGTGCCAGCAGCCCGCAGGGCTCGGCTGGAAACACCATATATTTT.